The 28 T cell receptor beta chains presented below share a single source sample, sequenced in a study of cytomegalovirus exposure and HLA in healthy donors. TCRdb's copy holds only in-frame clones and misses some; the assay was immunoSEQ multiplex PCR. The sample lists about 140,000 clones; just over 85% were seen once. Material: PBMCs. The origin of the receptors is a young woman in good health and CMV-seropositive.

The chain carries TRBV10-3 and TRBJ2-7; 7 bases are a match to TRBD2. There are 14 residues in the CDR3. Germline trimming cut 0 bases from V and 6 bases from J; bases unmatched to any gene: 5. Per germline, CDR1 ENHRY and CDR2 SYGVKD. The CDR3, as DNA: TGTGCCATCAGTGAGTCGATGGTAGCGGGCGAGCAGTACTTC. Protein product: CAISESMVAGEQYF.

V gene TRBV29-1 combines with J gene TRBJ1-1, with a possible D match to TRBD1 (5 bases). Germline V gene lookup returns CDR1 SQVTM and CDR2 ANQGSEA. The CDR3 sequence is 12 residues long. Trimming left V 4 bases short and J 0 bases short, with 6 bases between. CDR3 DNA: TGCAGCGTTGGACAGATGAACACTGAAGCTTTCTTT. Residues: CSVGQMNTEAFF. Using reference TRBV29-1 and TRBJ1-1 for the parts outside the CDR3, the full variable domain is SAVISQKPSRDICQRGTSLTIQCQVDSQVTMMFWYRQQPGQSLTLIATANQGSEATYESGFVIDKFPISRPNLTFSTLTVSNMSPEDSSIYLCSVGQMNTEAFFGQGTRLTVV.

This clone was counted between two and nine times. DNA of the CDR3: TGTGCCAGCAGTTTCGAACTCTATCAGCCCCAGCATTTT. Translating it yields CASSFELYQPQHF. This chain connects TRBV28 to TRBJ1-5, with D unresolved. The CDR3 is 13 residues long. V was cut by 3 bases and J by 5 bases, with 8 bases left in between. Germline V gene sequence: CDR1 MDHEN, CDR2 SYDVKM.

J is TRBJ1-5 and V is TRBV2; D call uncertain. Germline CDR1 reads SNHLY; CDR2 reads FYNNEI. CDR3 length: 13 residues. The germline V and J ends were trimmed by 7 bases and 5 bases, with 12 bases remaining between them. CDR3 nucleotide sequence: TGTGCCAGCACACCGCAGGAACATCAGCCCCAGCATTTT. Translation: CASTPQEHQPQHF.

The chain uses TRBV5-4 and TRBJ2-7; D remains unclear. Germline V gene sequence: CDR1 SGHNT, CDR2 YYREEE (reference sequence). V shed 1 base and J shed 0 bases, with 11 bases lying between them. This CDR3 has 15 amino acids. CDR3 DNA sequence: TGTGCCAGCAGCTTGACTCCCCTAAACTCCTACGAGCAGTACTTC. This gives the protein CASSLTPLNSYEQYF. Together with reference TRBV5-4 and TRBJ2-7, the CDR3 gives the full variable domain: ETGVTQSPTHLIKTRGQQVTLRCSSQSGHNTVSWYQQALGQGPQFIFQYYREEENGRGNFPPRFSGLQFPNYSSELNVNALELDDSALYLCASSLTPLNSYEQYFGPGTRLTVT.

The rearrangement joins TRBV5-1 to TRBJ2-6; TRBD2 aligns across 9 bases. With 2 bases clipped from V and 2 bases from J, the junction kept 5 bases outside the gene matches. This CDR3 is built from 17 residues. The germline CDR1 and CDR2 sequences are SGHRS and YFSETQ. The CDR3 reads CASSFLAGVTGANVLTF. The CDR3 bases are TGCGCCAGCAGCTTTTTAGCGGGAGTAACTGGGGCCAACGTCCTGACTTTC.

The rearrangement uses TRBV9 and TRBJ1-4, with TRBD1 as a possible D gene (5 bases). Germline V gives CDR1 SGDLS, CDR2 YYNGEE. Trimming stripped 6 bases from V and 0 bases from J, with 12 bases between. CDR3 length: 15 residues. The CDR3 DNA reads TGTGCCAGCACGGTGGGGGGAGCAACTAATGAAAAACTGTTTTTT. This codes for CASTVGGATNEKLFF.

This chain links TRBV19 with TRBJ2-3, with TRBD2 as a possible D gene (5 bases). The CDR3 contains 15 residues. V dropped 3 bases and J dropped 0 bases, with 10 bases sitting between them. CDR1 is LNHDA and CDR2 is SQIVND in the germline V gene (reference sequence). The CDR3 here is CASSMKRFSTDTQYF. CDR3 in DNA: TGTGCCAGTAGTATGAAGCGGTTCAGCACAGATACGCAGTATTTT. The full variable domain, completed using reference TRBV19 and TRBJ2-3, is DGGITQSPKYLFRKEGQNVTLSCEQNLNHDAMYWYRQDPGQGLRLIYYSQIVNDFQKGDIAEGYSVSREKKESFPLTVTSAQKNPTAFYLCASSMKRFSTDTQYFGPGTRLTVL.

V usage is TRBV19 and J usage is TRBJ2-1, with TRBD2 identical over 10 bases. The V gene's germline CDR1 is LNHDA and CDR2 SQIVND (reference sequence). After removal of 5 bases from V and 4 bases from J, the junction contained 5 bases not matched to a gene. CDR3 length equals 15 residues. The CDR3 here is CASSPLAGEYNEQFF. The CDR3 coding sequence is TGTGCCAGTAGTCCCCTAGCGGGGGAATACAATGAGCAGTTCTTC.

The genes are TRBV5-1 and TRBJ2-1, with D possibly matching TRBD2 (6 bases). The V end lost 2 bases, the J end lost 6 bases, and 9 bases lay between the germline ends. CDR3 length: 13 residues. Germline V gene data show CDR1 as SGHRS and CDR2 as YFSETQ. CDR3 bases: TGCGCCAGCAGCTTCCGGGGGTCCAATGAGCAGTTCTTC. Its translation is CASSFRGSNEQFF.

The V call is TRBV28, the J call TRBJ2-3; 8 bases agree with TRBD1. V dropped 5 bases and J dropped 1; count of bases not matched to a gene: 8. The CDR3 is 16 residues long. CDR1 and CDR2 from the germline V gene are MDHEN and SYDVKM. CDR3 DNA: TGTGCCAGCAGTCTGAGGGACAGGTATCGCACAGATACGCAGTATTTT. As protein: CASSLRDRYRTDTQYF.

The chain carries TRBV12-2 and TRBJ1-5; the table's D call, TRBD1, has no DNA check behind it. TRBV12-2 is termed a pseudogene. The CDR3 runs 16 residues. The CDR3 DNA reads TGTGCAAGTCGCTTATCTGACAGGGAAGGCAATCAGCCCCAGCATTTT. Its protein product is CASRLSDREGNQPQHF.

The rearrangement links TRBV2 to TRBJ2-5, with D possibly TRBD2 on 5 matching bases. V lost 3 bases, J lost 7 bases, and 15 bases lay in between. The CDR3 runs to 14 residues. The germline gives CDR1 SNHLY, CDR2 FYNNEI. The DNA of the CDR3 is TGTGCCAGCAGTGACTTCCCTAGTGCGGGGACCCAGTACTTC. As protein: CASSDFPSAGTQYF. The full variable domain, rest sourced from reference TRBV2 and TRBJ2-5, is EPEVTQTPSHQVTQMGQEVILRCVPISNHLYFYWYRQILGQKVEFLVSFYNNEISEKSEIFDDQFSVERPDGSNFTLKIRSTKLEDSAMYFCASSDFPSAGTQYFGPGTRLLVL.

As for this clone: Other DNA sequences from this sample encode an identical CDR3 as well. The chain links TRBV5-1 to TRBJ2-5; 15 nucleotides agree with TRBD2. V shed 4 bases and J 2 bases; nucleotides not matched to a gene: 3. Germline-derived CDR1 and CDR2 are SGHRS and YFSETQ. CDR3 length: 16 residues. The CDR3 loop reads CASSLGLAGGQETQYF. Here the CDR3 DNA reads TGCGCCAGCAGCCTCGGACTAGCGGGGGGGCAAGAGACCCAGTACTTC.

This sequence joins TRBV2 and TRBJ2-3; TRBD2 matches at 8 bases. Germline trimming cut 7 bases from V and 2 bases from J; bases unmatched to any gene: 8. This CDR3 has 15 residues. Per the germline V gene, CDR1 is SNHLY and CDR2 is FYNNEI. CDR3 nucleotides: TGTGCCAGCACGTTGGGCGGGGGGTACACAGATACGCAGTATTTT. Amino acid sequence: CASTLGGGYTDTQYF.

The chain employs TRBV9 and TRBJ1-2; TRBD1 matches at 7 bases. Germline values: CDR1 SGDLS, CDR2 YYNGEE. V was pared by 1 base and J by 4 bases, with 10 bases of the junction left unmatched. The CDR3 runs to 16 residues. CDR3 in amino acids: CASSVSATGQSYGYTF. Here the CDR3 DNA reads TGTGCCAGCAGCGTATCAGCGACAGGGCAGTCCTATGGCTACACCTTC.

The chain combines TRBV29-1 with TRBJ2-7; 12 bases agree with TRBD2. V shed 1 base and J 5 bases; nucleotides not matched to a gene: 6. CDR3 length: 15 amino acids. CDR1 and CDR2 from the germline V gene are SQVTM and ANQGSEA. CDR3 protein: CSVEGTSGMRNEQYF. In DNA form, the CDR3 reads TGCAGCGTTGAAGGGACTAGCGGGATGCGGAACGAGCAGTACTTC.

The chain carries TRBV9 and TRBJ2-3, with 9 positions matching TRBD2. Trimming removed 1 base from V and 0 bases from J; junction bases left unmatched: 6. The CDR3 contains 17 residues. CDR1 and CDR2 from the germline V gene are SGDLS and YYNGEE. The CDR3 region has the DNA TGTGCCAGCAGCGTAAGAAGCGGGGGGCTTAGCACAGATACGCAGTATTTT. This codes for CASSVRSGGLSTDTQYF.

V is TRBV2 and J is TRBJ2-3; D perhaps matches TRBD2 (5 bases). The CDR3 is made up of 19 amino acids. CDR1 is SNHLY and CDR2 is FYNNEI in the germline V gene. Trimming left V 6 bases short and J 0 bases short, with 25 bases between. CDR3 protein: CASSYPEVGSGTSTDTQYF. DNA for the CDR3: TGTGCCAGCAGCTACCCCGAGGTGGGCAGCGGTACTAGCACAGATACGCAGTATTTT.

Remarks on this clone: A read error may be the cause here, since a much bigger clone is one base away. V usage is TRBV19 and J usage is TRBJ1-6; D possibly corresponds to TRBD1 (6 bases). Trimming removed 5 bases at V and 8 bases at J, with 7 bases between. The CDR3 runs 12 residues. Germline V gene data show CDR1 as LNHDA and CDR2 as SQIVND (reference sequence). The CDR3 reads CASSYRDSPLHF. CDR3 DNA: TGTGCCAGTAGTTACAGGGATTCACCCCTCCACTTT.

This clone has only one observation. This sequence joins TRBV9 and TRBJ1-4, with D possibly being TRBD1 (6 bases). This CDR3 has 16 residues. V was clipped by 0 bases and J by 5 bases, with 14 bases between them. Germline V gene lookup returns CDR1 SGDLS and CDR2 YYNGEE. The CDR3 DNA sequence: TGTGCCAGCAGCGTAGGCGTGGGGGCGACGAATGAAAAACTGTTTTTT. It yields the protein CASSVGVGATNEKLFF.

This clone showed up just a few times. This chain's CDR3 is CARSQRRGLAGANTGELFF. In nucleotides, the CDR3 is TGTGCCAGAAGCCAACGAAGGGGACTAGCGGGCGCGAACACCGGGGAGCTGTTTTTT. The chain couples TRBV5-3 to TRBJ2-2, with TRBD2 matching 12 bases. TRBV5-3 is sorted into the ORF group, with uncertain function. This CDR3 region has 19 residues. The junction had 10 bases not matched to a gene; V was cut back by 4 bases and J by 0 bases.

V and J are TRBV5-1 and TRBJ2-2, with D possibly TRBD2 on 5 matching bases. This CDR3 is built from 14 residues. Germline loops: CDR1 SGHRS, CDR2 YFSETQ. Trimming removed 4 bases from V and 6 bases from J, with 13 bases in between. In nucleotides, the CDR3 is TGCGCCAGCAGCCCAGGCTTCGGGGCCGGGGAGCTGTTTTTT. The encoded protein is CASSPGFGAGELFF.

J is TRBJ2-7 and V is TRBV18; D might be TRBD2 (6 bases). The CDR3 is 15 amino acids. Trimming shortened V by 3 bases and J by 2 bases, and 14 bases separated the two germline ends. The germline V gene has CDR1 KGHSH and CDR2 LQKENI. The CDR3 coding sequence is TGTGCCAGCTCACCCACCGGCGGGACCCCCTACGAGCAGTACTTC. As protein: CASSPTGGTPYEQYF.

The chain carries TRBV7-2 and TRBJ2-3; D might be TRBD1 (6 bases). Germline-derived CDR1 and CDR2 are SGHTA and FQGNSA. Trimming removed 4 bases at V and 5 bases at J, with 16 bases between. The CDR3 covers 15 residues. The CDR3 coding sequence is TGTGCCAGCAGCTCCATACAGGGTTTAGGAGATACGCAGTATTTT. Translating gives CASSSIQGLGDTQYF.

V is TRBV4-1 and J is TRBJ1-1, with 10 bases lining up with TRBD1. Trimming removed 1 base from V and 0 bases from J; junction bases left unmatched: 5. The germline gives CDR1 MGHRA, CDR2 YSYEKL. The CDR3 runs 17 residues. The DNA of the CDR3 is TGCGCCAGCAGCCAAGTCCCGGGGACAGGGGTGAACACTGAAGCTTTCTTT. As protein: CASSQVPGTGVNTEAFF.

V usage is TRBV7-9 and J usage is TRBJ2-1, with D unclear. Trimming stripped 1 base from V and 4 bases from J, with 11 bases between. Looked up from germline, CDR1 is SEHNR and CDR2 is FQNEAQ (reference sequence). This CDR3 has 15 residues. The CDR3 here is CASSLDSTIYNEQFF. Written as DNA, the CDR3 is TGTGCCAGCAGCTTAGACAGTACCATTTACAATGAGCAGTTCTTC.

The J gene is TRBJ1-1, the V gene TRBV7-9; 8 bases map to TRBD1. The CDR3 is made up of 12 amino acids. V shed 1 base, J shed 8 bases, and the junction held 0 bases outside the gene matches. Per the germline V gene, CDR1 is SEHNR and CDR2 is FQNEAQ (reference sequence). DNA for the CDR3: TGTGCCAGCAGCTTAGGACAGGGGGAAGCTTTCTTT. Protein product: CASSLGQGEAFF.